This TCR beta chain is from a study of T-cell memory formation after mild COVID-19. Germline CDR1 DFQATT, CDR2 SNEGSKA (reference sequence). The length of the CDR3 is 12 residues. With 0 bases removed from V and 7 bases from J, the gap between germline ends came to 6 bases. TCRdb reanalysed the 5' RACE reads using MiXCR and keeps one entry per CDR3 protein. Of 300,000 to 400,000 distinct CDR3 sequences detected, 15% to 20% appear once; the ten largest clones hold about a fifth. This clonotype appeared a few times. The receptor's source is a man younger than 35 who had mild COVID-19 (a few samples of this study predate the infection). Cell type and time point are not known. The specimen sequenced was PBMCs or a T cell subset sorted from them (not recorded which). The chain joins TRBV20-1 to TRBJ1-4; D unclear. The chain's CDR3 is CSARDHSEKLFF. CDR3 nucleotide sequence: TGCAGTGCTAGAGATCACAGTGAAAAACTGTTTTTT.